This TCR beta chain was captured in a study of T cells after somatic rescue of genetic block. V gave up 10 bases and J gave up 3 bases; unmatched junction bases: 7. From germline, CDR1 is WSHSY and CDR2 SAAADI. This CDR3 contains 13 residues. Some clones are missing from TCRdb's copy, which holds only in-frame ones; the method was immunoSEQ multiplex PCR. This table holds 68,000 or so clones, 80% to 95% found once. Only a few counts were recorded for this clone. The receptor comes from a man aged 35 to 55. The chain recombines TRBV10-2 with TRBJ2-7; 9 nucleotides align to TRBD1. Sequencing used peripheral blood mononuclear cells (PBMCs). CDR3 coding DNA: TGCGCCAACAAAAGGGACAGGGACTACGAGCAGTACTTC. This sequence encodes CANKRDRDYEQYF.